This T cell receptor (beta chain) was captured by sequencing in a study of blood T cell repertoires in COVID-19. TCRdb's table, derived via immunoSEQ multiplex PCR, lists solely in-frame clones and lacks some. This sample has fewer than 400,000 clones; approximately 90% occur once, and the top ten carry approximately 9.3%. The receptor comes from a woman aged 45-65 years who had recovered from COVID-19. The sample consisted of PBMCs or T cells enriched from blood (not recorded which).

The CDR3 region has the DNA TGTGCCAGCAGCCAAGATCGAGAGGACAGGGGGGACTATGGCTACACCTTC. This translates into CASSQDREDRGDYGYTF. The chain recombines TRBV3-1 (or the pseudogene TRBV3-2) with TRBJ1-2, with 10 bases matching TRBD1. Losses at the gene ends were 0 bases for V and 3 bases for J; bases not matched to a gene: 7. Germline lookup yields CDR1 LGHDT and CDR2 YNNKEL (reference sequence). The CDR3 covers 17 residues.